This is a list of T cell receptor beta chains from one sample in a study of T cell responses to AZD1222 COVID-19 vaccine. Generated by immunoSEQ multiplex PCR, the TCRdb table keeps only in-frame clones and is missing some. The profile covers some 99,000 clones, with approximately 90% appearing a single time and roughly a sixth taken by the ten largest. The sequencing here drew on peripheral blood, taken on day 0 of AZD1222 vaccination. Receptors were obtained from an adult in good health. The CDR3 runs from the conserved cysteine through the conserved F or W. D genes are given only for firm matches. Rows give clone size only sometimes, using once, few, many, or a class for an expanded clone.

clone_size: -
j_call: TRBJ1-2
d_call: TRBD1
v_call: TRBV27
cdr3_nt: TGTGCCAGCAGTTTATCCCTTCGACAGGGGGGAAGGGGTGGCTACACCTTC
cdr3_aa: CASSLSLRQGGRGGYTF

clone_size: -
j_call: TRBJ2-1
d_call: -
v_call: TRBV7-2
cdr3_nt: TGTGCCAGCAGCTCACTCAAAAGCGCTACGGGGCTTAATGAGCAGTTCTTC
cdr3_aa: CASSSLKSATGLNEQFF

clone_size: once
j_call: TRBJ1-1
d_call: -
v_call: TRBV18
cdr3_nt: TGTGCCAGCTCTGAACTATATGGGGAAAACACTGAAGCTTTCTTT
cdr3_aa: CASSELYGENTEAFF

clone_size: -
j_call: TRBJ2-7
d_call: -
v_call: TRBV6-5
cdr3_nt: TGTGCCAGCGGAGCAGGATACCCCTACGAGCAGTACTTC
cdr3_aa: CASGAGYPYEQYF

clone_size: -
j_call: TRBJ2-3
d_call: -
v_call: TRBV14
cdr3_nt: TGTGCCAGCAGCCAAGAACCAGATACGCAGTATTTT
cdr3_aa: CASSQEPDTQYF

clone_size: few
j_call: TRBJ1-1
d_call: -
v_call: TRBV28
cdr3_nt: TGTGCCAGCAGTTTAACGCTAAGCGCAGTGAACACTGAAGCTTTCTTT
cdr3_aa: CASSLTLSAVNTEAFF

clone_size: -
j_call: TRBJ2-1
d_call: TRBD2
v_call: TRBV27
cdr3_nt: TGTGCCAGCAGTCCACGACTAGCGGGAGTCAATGAGCAGTTCTTC
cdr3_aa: CASSPRLAGVNEQFF

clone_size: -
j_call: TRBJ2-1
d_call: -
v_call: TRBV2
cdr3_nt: TGTGCCAGCACAGAAGGCGGACGCGATGAGCAGTTCTTC
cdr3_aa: CASTEGGRDEQFF

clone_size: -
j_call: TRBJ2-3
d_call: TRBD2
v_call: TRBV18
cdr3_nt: TGTGCCAGCACTGGGACTAGCGGGAGCACAGATACGCAGTATTTT
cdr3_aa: CASTGTSGSTDTQYF

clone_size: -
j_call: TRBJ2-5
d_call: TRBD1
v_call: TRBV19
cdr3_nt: TGTGCCAGTAGGACAGGGTTTGAGACAAGGGAGACCCAGTACTTC
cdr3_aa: CASRTGFETRETQYF

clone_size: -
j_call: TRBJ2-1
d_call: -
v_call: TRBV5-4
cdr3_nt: TGTGCCAGCAGCTCCGACTACAATGAGCAGTTCTTC
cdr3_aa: CASSSDYNEQFF

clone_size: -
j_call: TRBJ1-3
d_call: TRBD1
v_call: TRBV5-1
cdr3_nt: TGCGCCAGCAGCTTGGAGTCGGGGACAGTATCTGGAAACACCATATATTTT
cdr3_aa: CASSLESGTVSGNTIYF

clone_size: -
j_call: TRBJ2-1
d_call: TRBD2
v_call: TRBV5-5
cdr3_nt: TGTGCCAGCAGCCCCCGGGGGGGCACTGCGAATGAGCAGTTCTTC
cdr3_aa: CASSPRGGTANEQFF

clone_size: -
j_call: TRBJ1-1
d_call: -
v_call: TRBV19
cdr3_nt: TGTGCCAGTAGTATAGGGGGGGCGAAGAACACTGAAGCTTTCTTT
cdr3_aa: CASSIGGAKNTEAFF

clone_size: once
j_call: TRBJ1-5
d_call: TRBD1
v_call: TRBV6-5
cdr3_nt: TGTGCCGGCTACGGGACAGGGAATTATCAGCCCCAGCATTTT
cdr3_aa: CAGYGTGNYQPQHF

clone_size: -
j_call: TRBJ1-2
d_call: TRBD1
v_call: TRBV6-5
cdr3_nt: TGTGCCAGCAGTTACCTGGGACAGCCGGATGGCTACACCTTC
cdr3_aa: CASSYLGQPDGYTF

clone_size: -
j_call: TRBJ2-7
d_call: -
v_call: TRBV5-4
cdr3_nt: TGTGCCAGCAGCTTGGACGGGGCCAATAATTACGAGCAGTACTTC
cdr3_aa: CASSLDGANNYEQYF

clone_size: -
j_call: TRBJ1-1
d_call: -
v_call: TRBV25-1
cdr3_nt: TGTGCCAGCAGTGAAGTGAAGAGGGCCCCACTCACTGAAGCTTTCTTT
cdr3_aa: CASSEVKRAPLTEAFF

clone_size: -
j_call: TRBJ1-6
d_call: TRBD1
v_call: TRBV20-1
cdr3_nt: TGCAGTGCTAGTAGGGGGCAGGGAGGGAATTCACCCCTCCACTTT
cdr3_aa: CSASRGQGGNSPLHF

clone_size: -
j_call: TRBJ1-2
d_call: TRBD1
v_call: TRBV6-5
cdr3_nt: TGTGCCAGCAACGACCGGGACAGAGTTTATGGCTACACCTTC
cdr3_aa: CASNDRDRVYGYTF

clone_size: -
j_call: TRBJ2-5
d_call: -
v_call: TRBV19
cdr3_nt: TGTGCCAGTAGTGTTACAGGGCTCCAAGAGACCCAGTACTTC
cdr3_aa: CASSVTGLQETQYF

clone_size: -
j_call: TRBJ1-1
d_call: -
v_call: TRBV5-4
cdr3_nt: TGTGCCAGCAGCTTGGGGGGTTATGGCACTGAAGCTTTCTTT
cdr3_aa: CASSLGGYGTEAFF

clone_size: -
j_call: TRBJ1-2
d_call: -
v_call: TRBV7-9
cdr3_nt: TGTGCCAGCGGGGAGGGATCAAGCTATGGCTACACCTTC
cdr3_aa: CASGEGSSYGYTF

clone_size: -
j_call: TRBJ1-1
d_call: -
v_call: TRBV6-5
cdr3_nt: TGTGCCAGCAGAGCGGGTACGGGGAGAGCTTTCTTT
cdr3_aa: CASRAGTGRAFF

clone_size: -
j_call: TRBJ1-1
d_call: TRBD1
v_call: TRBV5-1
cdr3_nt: TGCGCCAGCAGCTTGGAGGGGACAGGGGTAAACACTGAAGCTTTCTTT
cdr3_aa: CASSLEGTGVNTEAFF

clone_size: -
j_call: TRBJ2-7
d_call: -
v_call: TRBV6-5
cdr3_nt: TGTGCCACCACGGACCCCGGCAACGAGCAGTACTTC
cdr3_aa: CATTDPGNEQYF

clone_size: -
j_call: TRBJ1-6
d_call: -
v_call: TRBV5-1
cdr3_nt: TGCGCCAGCAGCTTGGCTGGGACTCTAAATTCACCCCTCCACTTT
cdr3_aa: CASSLAGTLNSPLHF

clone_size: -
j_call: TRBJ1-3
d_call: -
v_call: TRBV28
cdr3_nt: TGTGCCAGCAGTTTATTGGCGGGGGCGGGTGGAAACACCATATATTTT
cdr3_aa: CASSLLAGAGGNTIYF

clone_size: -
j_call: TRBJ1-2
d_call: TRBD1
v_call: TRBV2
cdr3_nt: TGTGCCAGCAGTGAAGCCAGGGGGCCTGGCTACACCTTC
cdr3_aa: CASSEARGPGYTF

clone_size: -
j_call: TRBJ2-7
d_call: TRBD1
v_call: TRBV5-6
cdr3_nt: TGTGCCAGCAGACGGTGGACAGGACCCTACGAGCAGTACTTC
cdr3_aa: CASRRWTGPYEQYF

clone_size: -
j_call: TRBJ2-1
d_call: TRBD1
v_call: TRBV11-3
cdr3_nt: TGTGCCAGCAGCTTAGCGCACCGGGACAGGGTTTACAATGAGCAGTTCTTC
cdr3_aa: CASSLAHRDRVYNEQFF